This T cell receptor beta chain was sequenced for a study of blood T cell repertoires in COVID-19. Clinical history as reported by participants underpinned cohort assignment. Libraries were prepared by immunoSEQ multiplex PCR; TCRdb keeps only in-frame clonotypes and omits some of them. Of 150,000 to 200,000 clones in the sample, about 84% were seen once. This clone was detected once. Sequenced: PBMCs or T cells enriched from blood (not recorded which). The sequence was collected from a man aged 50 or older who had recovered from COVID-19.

The CDR3 nucleotides are TGTGCCACCAGTGATTTAATTCGTACGGGACACCCTAATAATTCACCCCTCCACTTT. This encodes CATSDLIRTGHPNNSPLHF. This chain connects TRBV24-1 to TRBJ1-6, with D possibly matching TRBD1 (6 bases). CDR1 KGHDR and CDR2 SFDVKD come from the germline V gene. This CDR3 is built from 19 residues. V was shortened by 1 base and J by 5 bases, with 20 bases between the two germline ends.